Shown below are 19 T cell receptor beta chains from a single sample sequenced in a study of response to subunit inactivated influenza vaccine. TCRdb passed the RT-PCR reads through MiXCR, listing each CDR3 protein once. This sample yields 800,000 to 1,000,000 distinct CDR3 sequences, of which approximately 21% are seen a single time; 10% belongs to the top ten. Sample: PBMCs from blood, taken 5 days after vaccination. Receptors originate from a man in his forties or fifties who received an inactivated influenza vaccine.

The V call is TRBV27, the J call TRBJ2-3, with no clear D. V was trimmed by 3 bases and J by 2 bases, leaving 15 bases between them. The CDR3 loop spans 16 amino acids. CDR1 is MNHEY and CDR2 is SMNVEV in the germline V gene (reference sequence). The chain's CDR3 is CASSFRRKMVTDTQYF. For the CDR3, the DNA is TGTGCCAGCAGTTTTCGAAGGAAGATGGTCACAGATACGCAGTATTTT.

Many counts were recorded for this clonotype. The chain has TRBV10-3 and TRBJ2-5; 9 nucleotides match TRBD1. Germline loops: CDR1 ENHRY, CDR2 SYGVKD. There are 13 residues in the CDR3. J was trimmed by 3 bases and V by 7 bases; bases with no gene match: 3. The CDR3 sequence is CAIKRTGEETQYF. In nucleotides, the CDR3 is TGTGCCATCAAGCGGACAGGGGAAGAGACCCAGTACTTC.

The chain employs TRBV6-5 and TRBJ2-1; D is possibly TRBD2 (5 bases). With 0 bases removed from V and 11 bases from J, the gap between germline ends came to 14 bases. In germline, CDR1 is MNHEY, CDR2 SVGAGI. The CDR3 spans 14 residues. CDR3 amino acids: CASSYSSGDKQQFF. In DNA form, the CDR3 reads TGTGCCAGCAGTTACTCGAGCGGAGACAAGCAGCAGTTCTTC.

The chain couples TRBV3-1 to TRBJ2-3; D may be TRBD2 (6 bases). Trimming removed 1 base from V and 2 bases from J, with 10 bases in between. Germline-derived CDR1 and CDR2 are LGHDT and YNNKEL (reference sequence). This CDR3 has 15 residues. CDR3 in amino acids: CASSQAAGNTDTQYF. Written as DNA, the CDR3 is TGTGCCAGCAGCCAAGCTGCGGGGAACACAGATACGCAGTATTTT.

V gene TRBV6-6 combines with J gene TRBJ2-7; perhaps TRBD2 as D (5 bases). Germline CDR1 and CDR2: MNHNY and SVGAGI (reference sequence). V lost 5 bases and J 6 bases, leaving 8 bases between the germline ends. This CDR3 comprises 11 residues. CDR3 region: CASSGGGEQYF. The CDR3 nucleotides read TGTGCCAGCAGTGGAGGAGGCGAGCAGTACTTC.

The table lists this clonotype with a few counts. The DNA of the CDR3 is TGTGCCAGCAGCTATCCCCTAGCGGGATCCTACGAGCAGTACTTC. Its translation is CASSYPLAGSYEQYF. The J gene is TRBJ2-7, the V gene TRBV7-2; 9 bases are shared with TRBD2. Germline trimming cut 4 bases from V and 1 base from J; bases unmatched to any gene: 5. The length of the CDR3 is 15 residues. Germline CDR1 is SGHTA and CDR2 is FQGNSA.

This clonotype turned up a few times. The genes are TRBV6-1 and TRBJ2-1, with TRBD2 matching 8 bases. There are 15 residues in the CDR3. V gave up 6 bases and J gave up 7 bases; unmatched junction bases: 11. CDR1 MNHNS and CDR2 SASEGT come from the germline V gene. This CDR3 is CASRRSSGSLNEQFF. In nucleotides, the CDR3 is TGTGCCAGCAGGAGGAGCAGCGGGAGTTTAAATGAGCAGTTCTTC.

V is TRBV7-2 and J is TRBJ2-7; maybe TRBD2 (5 bases). V was pared by 1 base and J by 6 bases, with 16 bases between. Germline CDR1 and CDR2: SGHTA and FQGNSA. CDR3 length: 15 amino acids. DNA for the CDR3: TGTGCCAGCAGCTTAGGCACTAGAGGACTTGGCGAGCAGTACTTC. This codes for CASSLGTRGLGEQYF.

V and J are TRBV7-2 and TRBJ1-2; D not certain. This CDR3 has 14 residues. The V gene's germline CDR1 is SGHTA and CDR2 FQGNSA. V lost 3 bases and J 1 base, leaving 9 bases between the germline ends. The CDR3 loop reads CASSFDTLNYGYTF. In DNA, the CDR3 is TGTGCCAGCAGCTTCGACACCCTTAACTATGGCTACACCTTC.

To note about this clonotype: An end of the junction differs from the germline gene, which may be a read error. The chain is built from TRBV30 and TRBJ2-2; TRBD1 agrees at 8 bases. This CDR3 is built from 14 residues. Germline V gives CDR1 GTSNPN, CDR2 SVGIG (reference sequence). The CDR3 region has the DNA TGTGCCAGGAGGTTCCAGGGGGCCGGCGGGGAGCTGTTTTTT. This codes for CARRFQGAGGELFF.

This clonotype was seen only a few times. The chain has TRBV3-1 and TRBJ1-3; D perhaps matches TRBD1 (5 bases). Germline lookup yields CDR1 LGHDT and CDR2 YNNKEL (reference sequence). The ends were cut back, 2 bases at V and 0 bases at J, with 8 bases in the middle. There are 15 residues in the CDR3. CDR3 protein: CASSQLTGSGNTIYF. DNA of the CDR3: TGTGCCAGCAGCCAATTAACAGGCTCTGGAAACACCATATATTTT.

This clonotype came up many times. The junction differs from germline at one of its ends, possibly a read error. The chain combines TRBV5-6 with TRBJ1-1; 8 nucleotides match TRBD1. The CDR3 covers 14 residues. Germline V lookup: CDR1 SGHDT, CDR2 YYEEEE. The CDR3 sequence is CASSSGTGYTEAFF. The CDR3 nucleotides are TGTGCCAGCAGCTCTGGGACAGGCTACACCGAAGCTTTCTTT.

The gene calls are TRBV6-5 and TRBJ2-2; 7 bases map to TRBD1. V shed 4 bases, J shed 6 bases, and the junction held 5 bases outside the gene matches. This CDR3 has 14 residues. Per germline, CDR1 MNHEY and CDR2 SVGAGI. CDR3 DNA: TGTGCCAGCAGTTTCAAGGGGGCAGCCGGGGAGCTGTTTTTT. Translated: CASSFKGAAGELFF.

This clonotype was seen more than once but under ten times. The chain has TRBV6-2 or TRBV6-3 and TRBJ1-5; 7 positions match TRBD1. Germline V CDR1 and CDR2: MNHEY, SVGEGT. The CDR3 is made up of 16 amino acids. The J segment lost 3 bases and the V segment lost 6 bases, leaving 11 bases of the junction unmatched. Here the CDR3 reads CASRGILQGDNQPQHF. CDR3 nucleotides: TGTGCCAGCAGGGGAATTCTCCAGGGGGACAATCAGCCCCAGCATTTT.

The chain combines TRBV20-1 with TRBJ2-5; TRBD1 might be the D (6 bases). The CDR3 covers 15 residues. CDR1 and CDR2 from the germline V gene are DFQATT and SNEGSKA (reference sequence). With 1 base removed from V and 2 bases from J, the gap between germline ends came to 14 bases. CDR3: CSARGFGTGQETQYF. CDR3 nucleotide sequence: TGCAGTGCTAGAGGATTCGGCACAGGGCAAGAGACCCAGTACTTC.

This clonotype was seen more than once but under ten times. V gene TRBV7-2 combines with J gene TRBJ2-3; TRBD2 matches at 14 bases. Germline V lookup: CDR1 SGHTA, CDR2 FQGNSA. V was clipped by 5 bases and J by 7 bases; unmatched bases: 5. The CDR3 is made up of 15 amino acids. The CDR3 DNA sequence: TGTGCCAGCAGCCGGACTAGCGGGAGGACGTATACGCAGTATTTT. Protein: CASSRTSGRTYTQYF.

The chain joins TRBV28 to TRBJ2-3; a weak D match, TRBD1 (6 bases). V lost 5 bases to trimming and J lost 4 bases, with 10 bases between them. CDR1 and CDR2 from the germline V gene are MDHEN and SYDVKM. The length of the CDR3 is 13 residues. The CDR3 loop reads CASSHRTADTQYF. CDR3 bases: TGTGCCAGCAGTCACCGGACAGCAGATACGCAGTATTTT. Full variable domain (missing parts from reference TRBV28 and TRBJ2-3): DVKVTQSSRYLVKRTGEKVFLECVQDMDHENMFWYRQDPGLGLRLIYFSYDVKMKEKGDIPEGYSVSREKKERFSLILESASTNQTSMYLCASSHRTADTQYFGPGTRLTVL.

This clonotype has at least ten counts. The rearrangement links TRBV19 to TRBJ2-3; 8 bases match TRBD2. V lost 8 bases and J lost 2; bases outside the gene matches: 6. CDR1 is LNHDA, CDR2 SQIVND, per germline (reference sequence). The CDR3 covers 14 residues. This CDR3 is CASSYSGTTDTQYF. The CDR3 nucleotides read TGTGCCAGTTCCTATAGCGGGACCACAGATACGCAGTATTTT.

At least ten counts were recorded for this clonotype. The chain is built from TRBV7-2 and TRBJ2-1, with 9 bases that match TRBD1. Germline V lookup: CDR1 SGHTA, CDR2 FQGNSA. The trim removed 5 bases at V and 2 bases at J, leaving 4 bases unmatched. The CDR3 spans 15 residues. As DNA, the CDR3 is TGTGCCAGCAGCCCCCGGACAGGGGCCTACAATGAGCAGTTCTTC. Residues: CASSPRTGAYNEQFF.